This T cell receptor (beta chain) was observed in a study of cytotoxic CD8 clonotypes in ibrutinib-treated CLL. Study observations and caveats: Public clonotypes (which were uncommon) either contracted or remained stable on treatment.

Only in-frame clones appear in the TCRdb table, and some are missing; sequencing was by immunoSEQ multiplex PCR. The table includes 150,000 to 200,000 clones, roughly 90% detected once. Note on this clone: Its target is unknown.

After removal of 5 bases from V and 1 base from J, the junction contained 15 bases not matched to a gene. This CDR3 contains 18 residues. Germline assignment: CDR1 SEHNR and CDR2 FQNEAQ (reference sequence). This TCR derives from a human donor with chronic lymphocytic leukemia. Material: PBMCs, obtained at disease progression, from a patient treated with ibrutinib. J is TRBJ2-7 and V is TRBV7-9; 9 bases map to TRBD1. CDR3: CASSPTSPGQGNSYEQYF. DNA of the CDR3: TGTGCCAGCAGCCCAACGTCTCCGGGACAGGGAAATTCCTACGAGCAGTACTTC. The full variable domain, rest sourced from reference TRBV7-9 and TRBJ2-7, is DTGVSQNPRHKITKRGQNVTFRCDPISEHNRLYWYRQTLGQGPEFLTYFQNEAQLEKSRLLSDRFSAERPKGSFSTLEIQRTEQGDSAMYLCASSPTSPGQGNSYEQYFGPGTRLTVT.